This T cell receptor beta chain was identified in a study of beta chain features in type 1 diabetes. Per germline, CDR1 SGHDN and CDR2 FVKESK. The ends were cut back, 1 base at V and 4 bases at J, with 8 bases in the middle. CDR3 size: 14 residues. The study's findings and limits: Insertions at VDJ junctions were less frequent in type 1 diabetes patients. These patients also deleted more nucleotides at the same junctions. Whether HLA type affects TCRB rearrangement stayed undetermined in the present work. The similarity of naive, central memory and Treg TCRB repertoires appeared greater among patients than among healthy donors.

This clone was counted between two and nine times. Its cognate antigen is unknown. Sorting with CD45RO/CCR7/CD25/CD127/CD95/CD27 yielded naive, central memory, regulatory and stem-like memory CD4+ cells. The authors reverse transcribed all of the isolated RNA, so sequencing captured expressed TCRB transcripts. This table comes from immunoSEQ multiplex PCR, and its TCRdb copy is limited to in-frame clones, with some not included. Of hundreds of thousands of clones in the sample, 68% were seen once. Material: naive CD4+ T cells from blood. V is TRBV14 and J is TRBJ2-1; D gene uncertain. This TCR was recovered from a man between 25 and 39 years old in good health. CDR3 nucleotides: TGTGCCAGCAGCCAAGTCGCTCGGTACAATGAGCAGTTCTTC. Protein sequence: CASSQVARYNEQFF.